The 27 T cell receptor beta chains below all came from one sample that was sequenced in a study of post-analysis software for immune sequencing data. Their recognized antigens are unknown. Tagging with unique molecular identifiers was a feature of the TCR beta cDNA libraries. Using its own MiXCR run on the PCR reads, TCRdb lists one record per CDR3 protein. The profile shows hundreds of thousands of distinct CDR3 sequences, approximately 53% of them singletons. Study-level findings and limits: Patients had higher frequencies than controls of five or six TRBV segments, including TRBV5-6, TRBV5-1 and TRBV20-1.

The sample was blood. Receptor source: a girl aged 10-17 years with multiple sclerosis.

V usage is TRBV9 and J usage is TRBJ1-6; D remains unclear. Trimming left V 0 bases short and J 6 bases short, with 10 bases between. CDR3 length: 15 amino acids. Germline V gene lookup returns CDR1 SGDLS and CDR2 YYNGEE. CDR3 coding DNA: TGTGCCAGCAGCGTAGACCAAATCAGTAATTCACCCCTCCACTTT. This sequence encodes CASSVDQISNSPLHF.

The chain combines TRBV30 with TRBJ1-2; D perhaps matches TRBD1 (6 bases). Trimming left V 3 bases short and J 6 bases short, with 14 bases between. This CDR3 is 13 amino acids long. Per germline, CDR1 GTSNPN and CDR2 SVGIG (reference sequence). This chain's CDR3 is CAWRYQGRDGYTF. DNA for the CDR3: TGTGCCTGGAGGTATCAGGGGCGAGATGGCTACACCTTC. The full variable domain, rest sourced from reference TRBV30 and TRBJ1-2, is SQTIHQWPATLVQPVGSPLSLECTVEGTSNPNLYWYRQAAGRGLQLLFYSVGIGQISSEVPQNLSASRPQDRQFILSSKKLLLSDSGFYLCAWRYQGRDGYTFGSGTRLTVV.

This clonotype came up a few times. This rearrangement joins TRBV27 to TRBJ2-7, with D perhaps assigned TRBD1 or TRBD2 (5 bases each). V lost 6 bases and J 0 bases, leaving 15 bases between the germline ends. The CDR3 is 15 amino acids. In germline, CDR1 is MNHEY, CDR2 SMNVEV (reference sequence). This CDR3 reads CASRPRGGASYEQYF. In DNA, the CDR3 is TGTGCCAGCAGGCCGCGTGGGGGAGCCTCCTACGAGCAGTACTTC.

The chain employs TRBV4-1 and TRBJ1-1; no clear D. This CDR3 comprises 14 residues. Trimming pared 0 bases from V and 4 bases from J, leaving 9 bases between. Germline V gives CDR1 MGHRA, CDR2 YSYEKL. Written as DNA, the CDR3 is TGCGCCAGCAGCCAAGATTTGCAGCGCACTGAAGCTTTCTTT. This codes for CASSQDLQRTEAFF.

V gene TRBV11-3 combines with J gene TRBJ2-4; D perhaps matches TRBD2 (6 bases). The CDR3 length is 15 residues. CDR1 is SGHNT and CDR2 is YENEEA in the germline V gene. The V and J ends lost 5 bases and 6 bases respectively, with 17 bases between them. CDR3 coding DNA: TGTGCCAGCAGCCCCCCGGGGTCGGGGGTAAACATTCAGTACTTC. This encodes CASSPPGSGVNIQYF.

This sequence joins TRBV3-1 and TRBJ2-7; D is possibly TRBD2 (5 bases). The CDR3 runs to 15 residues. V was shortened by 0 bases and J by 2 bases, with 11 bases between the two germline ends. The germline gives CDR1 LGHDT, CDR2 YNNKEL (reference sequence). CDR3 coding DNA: TGTGCCAGCAGCCAAGATGGGCGGGCTGCCTACGAGCAGTACTTC. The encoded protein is CASSQDGRAAYEQYF.

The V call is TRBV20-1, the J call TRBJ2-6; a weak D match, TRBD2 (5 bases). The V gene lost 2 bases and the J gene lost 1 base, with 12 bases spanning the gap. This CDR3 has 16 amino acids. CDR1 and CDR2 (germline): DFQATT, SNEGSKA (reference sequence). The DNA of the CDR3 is TGCAGTGCTAGATACGGGGATCGGTCTGGGGCCAACGTCCTGACTTTC. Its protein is CSARYGDRSGANVLTF.

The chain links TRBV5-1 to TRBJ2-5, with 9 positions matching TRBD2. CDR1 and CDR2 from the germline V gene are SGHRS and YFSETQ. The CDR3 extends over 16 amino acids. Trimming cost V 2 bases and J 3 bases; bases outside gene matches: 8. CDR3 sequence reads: CASSLQRGAAEETQYF. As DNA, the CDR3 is TGCGCCAGCAGCTTACAGCGGGGGGCGGCGGAAGAGACCCAGTACTTC. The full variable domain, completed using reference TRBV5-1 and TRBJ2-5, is KAGVTQTPRYLIKTRGQQVTLSCSPISGHRSVSWYQQTPGQGLQFLFEYFSETQRNKGNFPGRFSGRQFSNSRSEMNVSTLELGDSALYLCASSLQRGAAEETQYFGPGTRLLVL.

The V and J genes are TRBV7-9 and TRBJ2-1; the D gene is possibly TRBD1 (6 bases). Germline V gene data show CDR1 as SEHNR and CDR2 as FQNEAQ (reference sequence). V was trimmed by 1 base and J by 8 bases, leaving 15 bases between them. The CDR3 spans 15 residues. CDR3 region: CASSLVGGSGHEQFF. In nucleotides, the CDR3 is TGTGCCAGCAGCTTAGTAGGGGGAAGTGGCCATGAGCAGTTCTTC.

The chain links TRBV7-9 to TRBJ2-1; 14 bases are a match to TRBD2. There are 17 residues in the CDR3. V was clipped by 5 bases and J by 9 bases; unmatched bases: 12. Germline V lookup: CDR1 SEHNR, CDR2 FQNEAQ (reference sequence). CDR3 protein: CASSPRLAGGPSSEQFF. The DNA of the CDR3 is TGTGCCAGCAGCCCGCGACTAGCGGGGGGGCCGTCTTCTGAGCAGTTCTTC.

CDR3: CSASPTGLGETQYF. Here the CDR3 DNA reads TGCAGTGCTAGTCCCACAGGGTTAGGAGAGACCCAGTACTTC. The chain combines TRBV20-1 with TRBJ2-5, with D tentatively TRBD1 (6 bases). The CDR3 has 14 amino acids. CDR1 and CDR2 (germline): DFQATT, SNEGSKA (reference sequence). Trimming left V 3 bases short and J 4 bases short, with 15 bases between.

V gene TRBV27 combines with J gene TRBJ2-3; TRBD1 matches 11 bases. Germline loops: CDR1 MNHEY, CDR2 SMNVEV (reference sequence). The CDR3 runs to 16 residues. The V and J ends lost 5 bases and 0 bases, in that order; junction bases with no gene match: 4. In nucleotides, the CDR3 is TGTGCCAGCAGTCCCGGGACAGGGGGTAGCACAGATACGCAGTATTTT. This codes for CASSPGTGGSTDTQYF.

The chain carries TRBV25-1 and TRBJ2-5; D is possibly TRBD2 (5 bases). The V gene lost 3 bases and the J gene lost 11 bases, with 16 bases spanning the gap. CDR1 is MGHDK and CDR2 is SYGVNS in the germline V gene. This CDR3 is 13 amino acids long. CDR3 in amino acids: CASSDNLGDEQYF. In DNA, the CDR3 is TGTGCCAGCAGTGACAACCTCGGGGATGAGCAGTACTTC.

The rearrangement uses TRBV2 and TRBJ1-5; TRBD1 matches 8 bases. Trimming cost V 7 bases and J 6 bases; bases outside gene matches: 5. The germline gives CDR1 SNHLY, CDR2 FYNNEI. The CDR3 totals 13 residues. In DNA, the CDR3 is TGTGCCAGCATCGGACAGGGTAGTCAGCCCCAGCATTTT. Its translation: CASIGQGSQPQHF.

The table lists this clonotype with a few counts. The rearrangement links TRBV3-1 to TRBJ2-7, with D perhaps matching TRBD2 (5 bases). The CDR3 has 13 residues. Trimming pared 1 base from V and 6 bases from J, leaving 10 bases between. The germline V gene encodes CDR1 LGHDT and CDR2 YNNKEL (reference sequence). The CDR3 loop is CASSQGPGTEQYF. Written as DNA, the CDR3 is TGTGCCAGCAGCCAAGGCCCGGGAACCGAGCAGTACTTC.

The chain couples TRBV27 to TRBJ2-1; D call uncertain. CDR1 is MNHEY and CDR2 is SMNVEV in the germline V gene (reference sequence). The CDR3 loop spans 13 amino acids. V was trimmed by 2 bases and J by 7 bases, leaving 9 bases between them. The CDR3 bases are TGTGCCAGCAGTTTACGGGCGCGGAATGAGCAGTTCTTC. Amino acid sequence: CASSLRARNEQFF.

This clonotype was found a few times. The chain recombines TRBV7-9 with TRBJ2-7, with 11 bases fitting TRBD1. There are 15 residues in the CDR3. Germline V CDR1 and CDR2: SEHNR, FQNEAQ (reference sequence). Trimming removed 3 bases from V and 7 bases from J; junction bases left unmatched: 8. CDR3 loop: CASSFRDRGSWEQYF. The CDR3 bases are TGTGCCAGCAGCTTCCGGGACAGGGGGTCGTGGGAGCAGTACTTC.

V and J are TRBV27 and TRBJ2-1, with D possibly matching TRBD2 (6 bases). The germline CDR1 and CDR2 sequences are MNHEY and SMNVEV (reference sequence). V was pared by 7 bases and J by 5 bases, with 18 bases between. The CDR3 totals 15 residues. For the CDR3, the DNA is TGTGCCAGCACCGCTCCGACCGGGAGAGACAATGAGCAGTTCTTC. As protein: CASTAPTGRDNEQFF.

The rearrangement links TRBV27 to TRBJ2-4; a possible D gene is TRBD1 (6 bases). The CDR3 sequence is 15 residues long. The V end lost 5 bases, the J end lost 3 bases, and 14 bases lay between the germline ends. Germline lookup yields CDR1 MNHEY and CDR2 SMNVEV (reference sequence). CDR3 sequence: CASSTEQGFKNIQYF. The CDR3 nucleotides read TGTGCCAGCAGTACCGAACAGGGATTCAAAAACATTCAGTACTTC.

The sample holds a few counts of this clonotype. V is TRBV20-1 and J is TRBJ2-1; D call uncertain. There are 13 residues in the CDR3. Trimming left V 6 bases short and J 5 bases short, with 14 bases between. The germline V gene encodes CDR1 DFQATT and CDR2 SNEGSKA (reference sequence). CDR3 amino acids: CSATGARDNEQFF. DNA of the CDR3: TGCAGTGCCACCGGTGCTCGAGACAATGAGCAGTTCTTC.

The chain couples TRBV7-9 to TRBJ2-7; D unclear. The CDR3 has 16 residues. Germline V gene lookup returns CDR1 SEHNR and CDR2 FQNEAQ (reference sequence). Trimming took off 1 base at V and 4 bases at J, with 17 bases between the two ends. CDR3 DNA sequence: TGTGCCAGCAGCTTAGGGGTAGGTGGTGATTCGTACGAGCAGTACTTC. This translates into CASSLGVGGDSYEQYF.

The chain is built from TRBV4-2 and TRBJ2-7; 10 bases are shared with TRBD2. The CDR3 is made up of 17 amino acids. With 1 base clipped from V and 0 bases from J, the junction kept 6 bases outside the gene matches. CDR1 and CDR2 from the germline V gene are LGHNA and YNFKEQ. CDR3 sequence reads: CASSQGVSGRTSYEQYF. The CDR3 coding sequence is TGTGCCAGCAGCCAAGGGGTTAGCGGGAGGACCTCCTACGAGCAGTACTTC.

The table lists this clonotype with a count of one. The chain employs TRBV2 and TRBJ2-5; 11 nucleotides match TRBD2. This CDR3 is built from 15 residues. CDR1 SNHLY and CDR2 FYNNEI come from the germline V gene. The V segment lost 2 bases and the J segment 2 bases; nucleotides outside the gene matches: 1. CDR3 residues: CASSETSGGQETQYF. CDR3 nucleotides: TGTGCCAGCAGTGAAACTAGCGGGGGTCAAGAGACCCAGTACTTC.

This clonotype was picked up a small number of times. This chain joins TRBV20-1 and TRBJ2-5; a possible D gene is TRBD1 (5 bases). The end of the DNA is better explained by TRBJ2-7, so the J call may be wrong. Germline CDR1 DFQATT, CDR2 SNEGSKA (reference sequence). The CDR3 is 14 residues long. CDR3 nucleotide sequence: TGCAGTGCTAGCTCCCGACAGTTAGCCTACGAGCAGTACTTC. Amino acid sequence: CSASSRQLAYEQYF.

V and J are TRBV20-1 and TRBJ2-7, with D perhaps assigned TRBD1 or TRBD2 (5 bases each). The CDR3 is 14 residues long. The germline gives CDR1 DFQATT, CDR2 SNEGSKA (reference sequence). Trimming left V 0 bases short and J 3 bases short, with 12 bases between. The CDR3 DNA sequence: TGCAGTGCTAGAGATCGGGGCAAATTCTACGAGCAGTACTTC. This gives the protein CSARDRGKFYEQYF.

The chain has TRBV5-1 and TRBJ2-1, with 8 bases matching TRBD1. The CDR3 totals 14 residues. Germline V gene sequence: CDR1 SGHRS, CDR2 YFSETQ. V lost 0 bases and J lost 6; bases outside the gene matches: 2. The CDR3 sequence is CASSLVQGVNEQFF. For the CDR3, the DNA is TGCGCCAGCAGCTTGGTACAGGGGGTCAATGAGCAGTTCTTC.

The CDR3 nucleotides read TGCAGTGCTAGGCGGCCGGGAGGGACCTTACACAATGAGCAGTTCTTC. Its protein is CSARRPGGTLHNEQFF. The chain combines TRBV20-1 with TRBJ2-1, with 8 bases aligning to TRBD2. The CDR3 spans 16 residues. In germline, CDR1 is DFQATT, CDR2 SNEGSKA (reference sequence). The V and J ends lost 3 bases and 5 bases, in that order; junction bases with no gene match: 12.